The entry below describes one T cell receptor beta chain. Researchers partitioned CD4+ cells into CD45RA+ naive and CD45RA-negative memory subsets. The sample comes from a study of shared clonotypes between healthy human individuals. The CDR3 covers 13 residues. V gave up 6 bases and J gave up 8 bases, with 13 bases separating them. CDR1 is MNHEY and CDR2 is SVGAGI in the germline V gene. Several immunoSEQ plates received, in even portions, the genomic DNA of each subset. Generated by immunoSEQ multiplex PCR, the TCRdb table keeps only in-frame clones and is missing some. The sample includes a few million clones, around 90% of them seen just once.

This TCR derives from a young man in good health. Some clones in this sample may be carry-over from other donors' samples. The chain uses TRBV6-5 and TRBJ1-4; D perhaps matches TRBD1 (5 bases). The sample comprised naive CD4+ T cells from PBMCs. Subset in this sample: CD45RA+ positively selected. CDR3 bases: TGTGCCAGCAGGGGACGGGAGGGAGAAAAACTGTTTTTT. Its translation: CASRGREGEKLFF.